The rows below give T cell receptor beta chains drawn from one sample of a study of T-cell memory formation after mild COVID-19. Via MiXCR, TCRdb re-called the 5' RACE reads, giving one row per CDR3 protein. This sample has around 510,000 distinct CDR3 sequences, with about a fifth found just once. The sample comprised PBMCs or a T cell subset sorted from them (not recorded which). The source is an adult woman who had mild COVID-19 (a few samples of this study predate the infection). Cell type and time point are not known. Both conserved end residues are part of each CDR3. Clone size is given for some rows only: seen once, a few or many times, or a class if the clone is expanded.

V gene: TRBV11-3; clone size: .; CDR3 protein: CASSLDLGYQETQYF
V gene: TRBV5-1; clone size: few; CDR3 protein: CASSLPPQRLGGTDTQYF
V gene: TRBV4-3; clone size: few; CDR3 protein: CASSQESGYEQYF
V gene: TRBV3-1; clone size: few; CDR3 protein: CASSQDKGITDTIYF
V gene: TRBV7-9; clone size: .; CDR3 protein: CASSLAREYEQFF
V gene: TRBV7-9; clone size: once; CDR3 protein: CASSLGGTEHYGYTF
V gene: TRBV12-3/TRBV12-4; clone size: .; CDR3 protein: CASSFNAGSGGNRDTQYF
V gene: TRBV6-1; clone size: .; CDR3 protein: CASREYVSLNQPQHF
V gene: TRBV25-1; clone size: few; CDR3 protein: CASSEGIYQPQHF
V gene: TRBV7-8; clone size: few; CDR3 protein: CASSPGTSGIIGELFF
V gene: TRBV29-1; clone size: .; CDR3 protein: CSVFREQETQYF
V gene: TRBV2; clone size: few; CDR3 protein: CASIISPGTDTQYF
V gene: TRBV4-3; clone size: few; CDR3 protein: CASSQDISRNQETQYF
V gene: TRBV5-1; clone size: few; CDR3 protein: CASSLVAGAYGEQFF
V gene: TRBV7-9; clone size: many; CDR3 protein: CASSEGPTELFF
V gene: TRBV20-1; clone size: .; CDR3 protein: CSASPRTSHFDEQFF
V gene: TRBV7-2; clone size: .; CDR3 protein: CASSLSSIPDNEQFF
V gene: TRBV15; clone size: many; CDR3 protein: CATSRELTDQETQYF
V gene: TRBV30; clone size: .; CDR3 protein: CAWSWRSSYEQYF
V gene: TRBV4-1; clone size: few; CDR3 protein: CASSDLRVTNYGYTF
V gene: TRBV24-1; clone size: few; CDR3 protein: CATSVSYQETQYF
V gene: TRBV7-9; clone size: few; CDR3 protein: CASRPGVLATGTDTQYF
V gene: TRBV5-1; clone size: .; CDR3 protein: CASSSGQGAFGYTF
V gene: TRBV18; clone size: many; CDR3 protein: CASSATQNTEAFF
V gene: TRBV9; clone size: few; CDR3 protein: CASSVRSNEQFF
V gene: TRBV12-3/TRBV12-4; clone size: few; CDR3 protein: CASVRDAVSGNTIYF
V gene: TRBV29-1; clone size: .; CDR3 protein: CSVGGGGSGGYTF
V gene: TRBV5-4; clone size: few; CDR3 protein: CASSLDRGRQYF
V gene: TRBV2; clone size: few; CDR3 protein: CASSARRGGSYEQYF
V gene: TRBV5-1; clone size: .; CDR3 protein: CASSLPGWGNEQFF
V gene: TRBV10-3; clone size: .; CDR3 protein: CAISDGTSGRYEQYF
V gene: TRBV12-3/TRBV12-4; clone size: few; CDR3 protein: CASSKTGGGNQPQHF
V gene: TRBV3-1; clone size: few; CDR3 protein: CASSPAMPETQYF
V gene: TRBV7-6; clone size: few; CDR3 protein: CASSLPSGGDRNTGELFF
V gene: TRBV20-1; clone size: .; CDR3 protein: CSARRRGLYGYTF
V gene: TRBV12-3/TRBV12-4; clone size: few; CDR3 protein: CASSLGTGERGYTF
V gene: TRBV12-3/TRBV12-4; clone size: .; CDR3 protein: CASSFEYHEQFF
V gene: TRBV7-3; clone size: .; CDR3 protein: CASSLTAGITEAFF
V gene: TRBV6-5; clone size: few; CDR3 protein: CASREDSFRYEQFF
V gene: TRBV5-1; clone size: .; CDR3 protein: CASTEQGGSYNEQFF
V gene: TRBV4-3; clone size: .; CDR3 protein: CASSQDGLEDYEQYF